A selection of T cell receptor beta chains follows, all from one sample in a study of Ad26.COV2.S vaccination and SARS-CoV-2 variants. Produced via immunoSEQ multiplex PCR; TCRdb's table is partial and in-frame only. The data show roughly 500,000 clones, around nine tenths seen once. Sample: peripheral blood, taken in a trial of Ad26.COV2.S vaccine versus placebo. The origin of the receptors is a person between 18 and 59 years old who received the Ad26.COV2.S COVID-19 vaccine or a placebo. The CDR3 runs from the conserved cysteine through the conserved F or W. The D gene is left open where the match is weak. Clone size appears in some rows only: once, few, many, or a class for an expanded clone.

TRBD1,TRBJ1-5,.,TRBV19,TGTGCCAGTAGTAACGACAGGGGGAAGGTGAGCAGTCAGCCCCAGCATTTT,CASSNDRGKVSSQPQHF
.,TRBJ2-4,.,TRBV6-2/TRBV6-3,TGTGCCAGCAGTTCGGCGGTGCGGGTCGTAGCCAAAAACATTCAGTACTTC,CASSSAVRVVAKNIQYF
TRBD1,TRBJ1-1,.,TRBV6-2/TRBV6-3,TGTGCCAGCAGTTACTCGCCCGACAGGGGCCCGACTGAAGCTTTCTTT,CASSYSPDRGPTEAFF
TRBD2,TRBJ2-7,.,TRBV7-8,TGTGCCAGCAGCTTAGGACTAGCGGAGTTAATTGCTTACGAGCAGTACTTC,CASSLGLAELIAYEQYF
.,TRBJ1-2,once,TRBV30,TGTGCCTGGGGGGGTTCAGGACCTGCCTACACCTTC,CAWGGSGPAYTF
.,TRBJ1-3,.,TRBV7-8,TGTGCCAGCAGCTTAAGTCTGGGAAACACCATATATTTT,CASSLSLGNTIYF
TRBD1,TRBJ1-2,.,TRBV3-1/TRBV3-2,TGTGCCAGCAGCCAAGGGAGGGACAGGGGAACGTTTGGCTACACCTTC,CASSQGRDRGTFGYTF
.,TRBJ2-2,.,TRBV6-2/TRBV6-3,TGTGCCAGCAGTTACTCGATTAACGGGGAGCTGTTTTTT,CASSYSINGELFF
.,TRBJ1-1,.,TRBV30,TGTGCCTGGAGTCCCTGGGGTGGGTGGAACACTGAAGCTTTCTTT,CAWSPWGGWNTEAFF
TRBD1,TRBJ2-2,.,TRBV19,TGTGCCAGTACTGGACAGGGCTTCACCAACACCGGGGAGCTGTTTTTT,CASTGQGFTNTGELFF
TRBD2,TRBJ2-3,.,TRBV19,TGTGCCAGTAGGGGACTAGCTATCACAGATACGCAGTATTTT,CASRGLAITDTQYF
.,TRBJ1-3,.,TRBV19,TGTGCCAGTAGTATAGGAGGAACTGGAAACACCATATATTTT,CASSIGGTGNTIYF
TRBD2,TRBJ2-7,.,TRBV25-1,TGTGCCAGCAGTGCGCGACTAGCGCGACCCTACGAGCAGTACTTC,CASSARLARPYEQYF
.,TRBJ2-7,once,TRBV15,TGTGCCACCAGCAGAGGCGGGACGGAATCCTACGAGCAGTACTTC,CATSRGGTESYEQYF
.,TRBJ1-5,once,TRBV19,TGTGCCAGTAGGGGAGGGGAGAGGGCTCAGCCCCAGCATTTT,CASRGGERAQPQHF